A single sample gave rise to the 22 T cell receptor beta chains below, sequenced in a study of shared clonotypes between healthy human individuals. Assay: immunoSEQ multiplex PCR; the TCRdb copy retains only in-frame clones and omits some. This repertoire shows more than 2,000,000 clones, over 90% found once; its top ten account for 0.39%. The specimen was naive CD4+ T cells from PBMCs. Documented subset: CD45RA+ positively selected. Every receptor here comes from a man aged 18 to 29 in good health. Some clones in this sample may be carry-over from other donors' samples.

V gene TRBV7-3 combines with J gene TRBJ2-5; D uncertain. The CDR3 extends over 15 amino acids. Trimming stripped 4 bases from V and 4 bases from J, with 16 bases between. The germline gives CDR1 SGHTA, CDR2 FQGTGA. CDR3 in amino acids: CASSSKGTVGETQYF. The DNA for the CDR3 is TGTGCCAGCAGCTCCAAAGGCACTGTGGGAGAGACCCAGTACTTC.

This rearrangement joins TRBV9 to TRBJ2-3, with 10 bases identical to TRBD2. Germline V gives CDR1 SGDLS, CDR2 YYNGEE. The CDR3 consists of 16 residues. V was pared by 4 bases and J by 2 bases, with 7 bases of the junction left unmatched. The CDR3: CASSTTGLAVTDTQYF. CDR3 sequence (DNA): TGTGCCAGCAGCACTACCGGACTAGCGGTCACAGATACGCAGTATTTT.

V gene TRBV28 combines with J gene TRBJ1-5; 8 bases are a match to TRBD1. This CDR3 region has 15 residues. In germline, CDR1 is MDHEN, CDR2 SYDVKM. V shed 5 bases and J 7 bases; nucleotides not matched to a gene: 10. CDR3 protein: CASSPLNRGDQPQHF. For the CDR3, the DNA is TGTGCCAGCAGTCCCCTTAACAGGGGGGACCAGCCCCAGCATTTT.

The rearrangement joins TRBV6-4 to TRBJ2-1, with 11 positions matching TRBD2. The CDR3 loop spans 14 amino acids. CDR1 is MRHNA and CDR2 is SNTAGT in the germline V gene. J gave up 6 bases and V 5 bases, and 3 bases lay outside the gene matches. CDR3 residues: CASSRTSGFNEQFF. DNA of the CDR3: TGTGCCAGCAGTCGGACTAGCGGGTTCAATGAGCAGTTCTTC.

V usage is TRBV18 and J usage is TRBJ1-1; no definite D call. Germline V gene sequence: CDR1 KGHSH, CDR2 LQKENI. The CDR3 runs 13 residues. V was cut by 2 bases and J by 6 bases, with 10 bases left in between. CDR3 residues: CASSPTAGAEAFF. CDR3 sequence (DNA): TGTGCCAGCTCACCAACGGCCGGGGCTGAAGCTTTCTTT.

The chain is built from TRBV5-1 and TRBJ1-3; the D is unclear. CDR3 length: 16 residues. Deletions cut 0 bases from V and 2 bases from J, with 12 bases between. Germline-derived CDR1 and CDR2 are SGHRS and YFSETQ. The DNA of the CDR3 is TGCGCCAGCAGCTTGGGGCAGGTGGGGACTGGAAACACCATATATTTT. Its translation is CASSLGQVGTGNTIYF.

The J gene is TRBJ2-3, the V gene TRBV7-2; D is unresolved. Trimming removed 5 bases at V and 2 bases at J, with 11 bases between. The CDR3 consists of 14 residues. Looked up from germline, CDR1 is SGHTA and CDR2 is FQGNSA. The CDR3 sequence is CASSPDPLTDTQYF. DNA of the CDR3: TGTGCCAGCAGCCCCGACCCCCTCACAGATACGCAGTATTTT. Combining the CDR3 with reference TRBV7-2 and TRBJ2-3 gives the whole variable domain GAGVSQSPSNKVTEKGKDVELRCDPISGHTALYWYRQSLGQGLEFLIYFQGNSAPDKSGLPSDRFSAERTGGSVSTLTIQRTQQEDSAVYLCASSPDPLTDTQYFGPGTRLTVL.

The V gene is TRBV7-3, the J gene TRBJ2-1, with a possible D match to TRBD2 (5 bases). CDR3 length: 13 amino acids. CDR1 SGHTA and CDR2 FQGTGA come from the germline V gene. The V gene lost 4 bases and the J gene lost 4 bases, with 8 bases spanning the gap. DNA for the CDR3: TGTGCCAGCAGCTCCGGGAAATACAATGAGCAGTTCTTC. Amino acid sequence: CASSSGKYNEQFF. The variable domain in full, with the rest retrieved from reference TRBV7-3 and TRBJ2-1, is GAGVSQTPSNKVTEKGKYVELRCDPISGHTALYWYRQSLGQGPEFLIYFQGTGAADDSGLPNDRFFAVRPEGSVSTLKIQRTERGDSAVYLCASSSGKYNEQFFGPGTRLTVL.

This clone has more than one count but fewer than ten. The CDR3 DNA reads as TGCGCCAGCAGTGAGCCGGGACTGACTAATGGGGAGCAGTACTTC. Residues: CASSEPGLTNGEQYF. The V call is TRBV10-1, the J call TRBJ2-7, with a weak D call TRBD2 (6 bases). The V end lost 2 bases, the J end lost 7 bases, and 18 bases lay between the germline ends. The length of the CDR3 is 15 residues. Per germline, CDR1 WNHNN and CDR2 SYGVQD (reference sequence).

This chain connects TRBV5-1 to TRBJ2-7; tentatively, D is TRBD2 (6 bases). The V and J ends lost 2 bases and 5 bases respectively, with 17 bases between them. Germline CDR1 reads SGHRS; CDR2 reads YFSETQ. The CDR3 runs 15 residues. This chain's CDR3 is CASSFGLASVNEQYF. Written as DNA, the CDR3 is TGCGCCAGCAGCTTTGGCCTAGCGTCAGTCAACGAGCAGTACTTC. The full variable domain, rest sourced from reference TRBV5-1 and TRBJ2-7, is KAGVTQTPRYLIKTRGQQVTLSCSPISGHRSVSWYQQTPGQGLQFLFEYFSETQRNKGNFPGRFSGRQFSNSRSEMNVSTLELGDSALYLCASSFGLASVNEQYFGPGTRLTVT.

The chain joins TRBV7-3 to TRBJ2-2; 7 positions match TRBD2. Germline CDR1 and CDR2: SGHTA and FQGTGA. The J segment lost 7 bases and the V segment lost 2 bases, leaving 7 bases of the junction unmatched. The CDR3 loop spans 15 amino acids. The CDR3 region is CASSLRGSGDGELFF. CDR3 bases: TGTGCCAGCAGCTTACGCGGGAGTGGTGACGGGGAGCTGTTTTTT.

The rearrangement joins TRBV6-5 to TRBJ2-7; D gene ambiguous. Per germline, CDR1 MNHEY and CDR2 SVGAGI. The CDR3 contains 14 residues. Trimming removed 6 bases from V and 0 bases from J, with 12 bases in between. CDR3 in DNA: TGTGCCAGCAGCCCCAGAGCAGCCTCCTACGAGCAGTACTTC. Protein product: CASSPRAASYEQYF.

The chain combines TRBV29-1 with TRBJ1-1; 10 bases align to TRBD1. V lost 7 bases, J lost 10 bases, and 9 bases stayed unmatched. This CDR3 comprises 12 residues. Germline CDR1 SQVTM, CDR2 ANQGSEA. The CDR3 coding sequence is TGCAGCGGGGACAGGGGAGGGAATAGAGCTTTCTTT. This codes for CSGDRGGNRAFF. The variable domain in full, completed from reference TRBV29-1 and TRBJ1-1, reads SAVISQKPSRDICQRGTSLTIQCQVDSQVTMMFWYRQQPGQSLTLIATANQGSEATYESGFVIDKFPISRPNLTFSTLTVSNMSPEDSSIYLCSGDRGGNRAFFGQGTRLTVV.

This chain links TRBV7-2 with TRBJ2-3; D may match TRBD1 or TRBD2 (5 bases each). The CDR3 is 16 residues long. The germline CDR1 and CDR2 sequences are SGHTA and FQGNSA. Trimming left V 5 bases short and J 0 bases short, with 15 bases between. The CDR3 bases are TGTGCCAGCAGCCGAATTGGGGGAACTAGCACAGATACGCAGTATTTT. Its protein product is CASSRIGGTSTDTQYF.

The rearrangement uses TRBV6-4 and TRBJ1-1; no firm D call. Looked up from germline, CDR1 is MRHNA and CDR2 is SNTAGT. The CDR3 totals 14 residues. V was trimmed by 7 bases and J by 3 bases, leaving 15 bases between them. The CDR3 region has the DNA TGTGCCAGCAAGGAGGGCGCGAAGGACACTGAAGCTTTCTTT. This codes for CASKEGAKDTEAFF.

The V call is TRBV11-3, the J call TRBJ2-5; TRBD2 matches at 13 bases. This CDR3 spans 17 amino acids. Per germline, CDR1 SGHNT and CDR2 YENEEA. J gave up 7 bases and V 4 bases, and 12 bases lay outside the gene matches. The CDR3 sequence is CASSSGLAGLSGGTQYF. Here the CDR3 DNA reads TGTGCCAGCAGCTCGGGACTAGCGGGACTCTCGGGTGGGACCCAGTACTTC.

The rearrangement links TRBV11-2 to TRBJ2-4; 8 nucleotides agree with TRBD1. The CDR3 contains 17 residues. Germline V gene lookup returns CDR1 SGHAT and CDR2 FQNNGV. Trimming at V came to 5 bases and at J to 0 bases, leaving 9 bases not matched to a gene. CDR3 DNA sequence: TGTGCCAGCAGCGCCGTGACAGGGGTACTAGCCAAAAACATTCAGTACTTC. This sequence encodes CASSAVTGVLAKNIQYF.

V usage is TRBV5-6 and J usage is TRBJ2-6; D is possibly TRBD1 (6 bases). The CDR3 is 17 residues long. V dropped 6 bases and J dropped 0 bases, with 16 bases sitting between them. Germline lookup yields CDR1 SGHDT and CDR2 YYEEEE. CDR3: CASTGAGVNSGANVLTF. The CDR3, as DNA: TGTGCCAGCACGGGTGCAGGGGTAAACTCTGGGGCCAACGTCCTGACTTTC.

The chain is built from TRBV11-2 and TRBJ2-5, with D tentatively TRBD2 (7 bases). The germline V gene encodes CDR1 SGHAT and CDR2 FQNNGV. Trimming left V 5 bases short and J 5 bases short, with 15 bases between. The CDR3 spans 14 residues. This chain's CDR3 is CASSRAGAMETQYF. The CDR3 DNA is TGTGCCAGCAGCCGGGCGGGGGCCATGGAGACCCAGTACTTC. The full variable domain, in which reference TRBV11-2 and TRBJ2-5 provide the parts outside the CDR3, is EAGVAQSPRYKIIEKRQSVAFWCNPISGHATLYWYQQILGQGPKLLIQFQNNGVVDDSQLPKDRFSAERLKGVDSTLKIQPAKLEDSAVYLCASSRAGAMETQYFGPGTRLLVL.

The chain joins TRBV5-4 to TRBJ2-7; D perhaps matches TRBD1 (6 bases). Germline V lookup: CDR1 SGHNT, CDR2 YYREEE (reference sequence). The CDR3 contains 15 residues. The V gene lost 1 base and the J gene lost 1 base, with 12 bases spanning the gap. The chain's CDR3 is CASSLSPTGSYEQYF. The CDR3 nucleotides are TGTGCCAGCAGCTTGAGTCCGACAGGTTCCTACGAGCAGTACTTC. Drawing the rest from reference TRBV5-4 and TRBJ2-7, the complete variable domain is ETGVTQSPTHLIKTRGQQVTLRCSSQSGHNTVSWYQQALGQGPQFIFQYYREEENGRGNFPPRFSGLQFPNYSSELNVNALELDDSALYLCASSLSPTGSYEQYFGPGTRLTVT.

The chain recombines TRBV6-6 with TRBJ2-5; D unclear. The CDR3 extends over 14 amino acids. Trimming removed 7 bases from V and 0 bases from J, with 12 bases in between. Germline lookup yields CDR1 MNHNY and CDR2 SVGAGI (reference sequence). CDR3 bases: TGTGCCAGCACCCTTGGTGCGAACCAAGAGACCCAGTACTTC. Amino acids: CASTLGANQETQYF.

Turning to this clone: This specimen includes other DNA sequences encoding the same CDR3. This rearrangement joins TRBV5-1 to TRBJ2-1; 8 positions match TRBD1. V lost 4 bases and J lost 0; bases outside the gene matches: 3. CDR3 length: 15 amino acids. Germline V CDR1 and CDR2: SGHRS, YFSETQ. The CDR3 here is CASSPGTGSYNEQFF. As DNA, the CDR3 is TGCGCCAGCAGCCCCGGGACAGGCTCCTACAATGAGCAGTTCTTC.